This T cell receptor beta chain was found in a study of blood T cells in healthy people across ages. Per-sample PBMC isolation yielded at least 6 million cells. To note about this clonotype: Its antigen is currently unknown.

General study results and limits: Observed TCR beta diversity per million T cells went down as age went up. This fall followed a roughly linear course with age. Using unsorted PBMCs precluded a conclusive naive versus antigen-experienced comparison.

A second PCR, run for about 6 to 12 cycles, used a sample-barcoded 5' primer plus a J-beta primer mix. The template-switch adaptor was a 5' adaptor with 12 random nucleotides. It tagged each cDNA molecule. TCRdb fed the 5' RACE reads into MiXCR, producing one record per CDR3 protein. The table lists around 1.5 million distinct CDR3 sequences, 40% to 50% of them singletons. CDR1 is MNHEY, CDR2 SMNVEV, per germline (reference sequence). This CDR3 contains 13 residues. The V end was cut by 2 bases, the J end by 11 bases, with 13 bases between. The sequenced material came from blood. The chain has TRBV27 and TRBJ2-1, with D unclear. This sequence was found in a woman between 18 and 29 years old in good health. CDR3 sequence (DNA): TGTGCCAGCAGTTTAAAAGCAGGCCAGAAGCAGTTCTTC. Protein product: CASSLKAGQKQFF.